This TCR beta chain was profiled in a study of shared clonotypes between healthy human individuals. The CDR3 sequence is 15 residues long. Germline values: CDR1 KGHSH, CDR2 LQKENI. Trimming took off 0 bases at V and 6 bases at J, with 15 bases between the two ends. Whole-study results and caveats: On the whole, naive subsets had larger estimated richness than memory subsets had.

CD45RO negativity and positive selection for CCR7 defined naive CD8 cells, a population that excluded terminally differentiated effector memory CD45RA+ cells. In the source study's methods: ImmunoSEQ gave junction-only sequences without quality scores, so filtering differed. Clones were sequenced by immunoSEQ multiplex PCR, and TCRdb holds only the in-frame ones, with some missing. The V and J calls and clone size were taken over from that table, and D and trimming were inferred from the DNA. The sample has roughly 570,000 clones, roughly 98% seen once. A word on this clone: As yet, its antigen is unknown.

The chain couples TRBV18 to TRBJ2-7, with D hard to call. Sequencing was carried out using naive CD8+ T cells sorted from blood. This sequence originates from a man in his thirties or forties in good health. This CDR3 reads CASSPPSASVGEQYF. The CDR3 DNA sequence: TGTGCCAGCTCACCACCGTCGGCCAGCGTGGGCGAGCAGTACTTC.